This T cell receptor (beta chain) was profiled in a study of early T cells in non-severe SARS-CoV-2 infection. From the 5' RACE reads, TCRdb called clonotypes with MiXCR, one entry per CDR3 protein. This table holds about 89,000 distinct CDR3 sequences, approximately 16% found once. This receptor was taken from an adult who was a healthcare worker with PCR-confirmed SARS-CoV-2 infection or an uninfected control (not recorded which). Specimen: whole blood, collected at baseline.

Written as DNA, the CDR3 is TGCGCCAGCAGCCCGGGGACCTACTACGAGCAGTACTTC. Translation: CASSPGTYYEQYF. This chain uses TRBV5-1 with TRBJ2-7, with D perhaps being TRBD1 or TRBD2 (5 bases each). CDR1 is SGHRS, CDR2 YFSETQ, per germline. The length of the CDR3 is 13 residues. V was pared by 4 bases and J by 3 bases, with 11 bases between.